The rows below give T cell receptor beta chains drawn from one sample of a study of glioma-infiltrating T cells after dendritic cell vaccination. Sequencing used immunoSEQ multiplex PCR; TCRdb keeps in-frame clones, though not all of them. The data contain fewer than 65,000 clones, approximately 89% of them singletons. Sample: blood, taken after dendritic cell vaccination. The origin of the receptors is a human donor with glioblastoma. Each CDR3 is given with its conserved first and last residue. D genes are given only for firm matches. Clone size appears in some rows only: once, few, many, or a class for an expanded clone.

CASSRTSRGSETQYF | TGCGCCAGCAGCCGCACGAGCAGGGGAAGCGAGACCCAGTACTTC | TRBJ2-5 | TRBV5-1 | . | .
CASSTSMVAGVYEQFF | TGTGCCAGCAGTACCTCGATGGTAGCGGGAGTCTATGAGCAGTTCTTC | TRBJ2-1 | TRBV6-4 | . | TRBD2
CASRKGLAGAYNEQFF | TGTGCCAGCAGGAAAGGACTAGCGGGGGCATACAATGAGCAGTTCTTC | TRBJ2-1 | TRBV28 | . | TRBD2
CASSPSGQSSYEQYF | TGCGCCAGCAGCCCGTCGGGACAGTCTTCCTACGAGCAGTACTTC | TRBJ2-7 | TRBV4-1 | . | TRBD1
CASTPTALTNTEAFF | TGTGCCAGCACCCCTACCGCGCTAACTAACACTGAAGCTTTCTTT | TRBJ1-1 | TRBV28 | . | .
CASSPSGRSSYEQYF | TGTGCCAGTAGTCCGAGCGGAAGGAGCTCCTACGAGCAGTACTTC | TRBJ2-7 | TRBV19 | . | .
CASRKQGGNTIYF | TGTGCCAGCAGAAAACAGGGAGGAAACACCATATATTTT | TRBJ1-3 | TRBV2 | . | .
CASTWTVTNEAFF | TGTGCCAGCACCTGGACAGTGACCAATGAAGCTTTCTTT | TRBJ1-1 | TRBV6-1 | few | .
CAIKGAGAGTDTQYF | TGTGCCATCAAGGGAGCGGGGGCGGGCACAGATACGCAGTATTTT | TRBJ2-3 | TRBV10-3 | . | TRBD2
CASSLGFSSQYF | TGTGCCAGCAGCTTAGGGTTCAGTTCGCAGTACTTC | TRBJ2-7 | TRBV7-6 | once | .
CASSFGGTELLKTQYF | TGCGCCAGCAGCTTTGGGGGGACGGAGTTGTTGAAGACCCAGTACTTC | TRBJ2-5 | TRBV5-1 | . | .
CARRQGAYGYTF | TGTGCCAGACGACAGGGGGCTTATGGCTACACCTTC | TRBJ1-2 | TRBV7-2 | once | TRBD1
CASSPRSLAGLDTQYF | TGTGCCAGCTCACCACGATCCCTAGCGGGGTTGGATACGCAGTATTTT | TRBJ2-3 | TRBV18 | . | TRBD2
CASSTEASGRQAEQFF | TGCGCCAGCAGCACGGAGGCTAGCGGGAGGCAGGCTGAGCAGTTCTTC | TRBJ2-1 | TRBV5-1 | . | TRBD2
CASSHNPYVGGTSPGELFF | TGTGCCAGCAGTCACAACCCTTATGTTGGGGGGACTAGCCCCGGGGAGCTGTTTTTT | TRBJ2-2 | TRBV27 | . | TRBD2
CASTPHGDTAYEQYF | TGTGCCAGCACCCCCCACGGGGACACAGCCTACGAGCAGTACTTC | TRBJ2-7 | TRBV6-5 | once | .
CASSSRTLHTGELFF | TGTGCCAGCAGCTCGAGGACATTACATACCGGGGAGCTGTTTTTT | TRBJ2-2 | TRBV7-8 | . | .
CASSQELAGGYNEQFF | TGCGCCAGCAGCCAAGAATTAGCGGGAGGCTACAATGAGCAGTTCTTC | TRBJ2-1 | TRBV4-3 | few | TRBD2
CASREPGQVANQPQHF | TGTGCCAGCAGAGAACCGGGACAGGTGGCCAATCAGCCCCAGCATTTT | TRBJ1-5 | TRBV6-1 | . | TRBD1
CASSLDSFYGYTF | TGTGCCAGCAGTCTCGACAGCTTCTATGGCTACACCTTC | TRBJ1-2 | TRBV7-8 | . | .
CAITGTSRPYEQYF | TGTGCCATCACAGGGACTAGCCGACCCTACGAGCAGTACTTC | TRBJ2-7 | TRBV10-3 | . | TRBD2
CAWSDPRDRGEEKLFF | TGTGCCTGGAGTGACCCCCGGGACAGGGGGGAAGAAAAACTGTTTTTT | TRBJ1-4 | TRBV30 | once | TRBD1
CASSLAYEQYF | TGTGCCAGCAGCCTAGCCTACGAGCAGTACTTC | TRBJ2-7 | TRBV28 | . | .
CASSQESGEQETQYF | TGCGCCAGCAGCCAAGAGTCGGGGGAACAAGAGACCCAGTACTTC | TRBJ2-5 | TRBV4-3 | . | .
CASSTYQAGAGSYNEQFF | TGTGCCAGCTCAACCTACCAAGCGGGAGCTGGCTCCTACAATGAGCAGTTCTTC | TRBJ2-1 | TRBV18 | . | TRBD2
CASSGWGGGVGSYEQYF | TGTGCCAGCAGCGGATGGGGTGGAGGGGTAGGTTCCTACGAGCAGTACTTC | TRBJ2-7 | TRBV11-2 | . | .
CASSLTGSGQPQHF | TGTGCCAGCAGTTTAACAGGGTCGGGTCAGCCCCAGCATTTT | TRBJ1-5 | TRBV6-5 | . | .
CASRAGGRLGREAFF | TGTGCCAGTAGGGCCGGGGGAAGATTGGGGCGTGAAGCTTTCTTT | TRBJ1-1 | TRBV19 | . | .
CASSPTGTSGRLSEQYF | TGTGCCAGTAGTCCTACCGGGACTAGCGGGAGGCTGAGCGAGCAGTACTTC | TRBJ2-7 | TRBV19 | . | TRBD2
CASSLSTTGPTEAFF | TGCGCCAGCAGCTTATCTACTACAGGGCCAACTGAAGCTTTCTTT | TRBJ1-1 | TRBV5-1 | . | .
CSARLGAYEQYF | TGCAGCGCCCGCCTGGGGGCATACGAGCAGTACTTC | TRBJ2-7 | TRBV29-1 | once | .
CASSYRQGDTDTQYF | TGTGCCAGCAGTTACCGACAGGGGGACACAGATACGCAGTATTTT | TRBJ2-3 | TRBV6-5 | once | TRBD1
CASSLTPGNSYNEQFF | TGCGCCAGCAGCTTGACTCCGGGTAACTCCTACAATGAGCAGTTCTTC | TRBJ2-1 | TRBV5-1 | . | .
CASSPPGGGQPQHF | TGCGCCAGCAGCCCGCCGGGGGGGGGCCAGCCCCAGCATTTT | TRBJ1-5 | TRBV4-1 | . | .
CASSVPSGGNYGYTF | TGTGCCAGCAGCGTCCCCTCAGGGGGGAACTATGGCTACACCTTC | TRBJ1-2 | TRBV9 | . | TRBD1
CASSIDIISGTSVNTGELFF | TGTGCCAGTAGTATAGATATCATTTCGGGGACTAGCGTAAACACCGGGGAGCTGTTTTTT | TRBJ2-2 | TRBV19 | . | TRBD2
CARSLTGRGDQPQHF | TGTGCCAGAAGCCTGACAGGGAGAGGGGATCAGCCCCAGCATTTT | TRBJ1-5 | TRBV7-5 | few | .
CASSTGQLHNSNQPQHF | TGTGCCAGCAGTACAGGACAGCTACACAATAGCAATCAGCCCCAGCATTTT | TRBJ1-5 | TRBV28 | . | .
CASSPGGIAGGPVPYEQYF | TGTGCCAGCAGCCCCGGGGGGATAGCGGGAGGCCCGGTCCCCTACGAGCAGTACTTC | TRBJ2-7 | TRBV7-9 | . | TRBD2
CASSLRRQGDGYTF | TGTGCCAGCAGCTTAAGGCGCCAGGGTGATGGCTACACCTTC | TRBJ1-2 | TRBV7-3 | . | .
CASSLNYLPGANVLTF | TGTGCCAGCAGCTTAAACTACTTGCCTGGGGCCAACGTCCTGACTTTC | TRBJ2-6 | TRBV11-2 | . | .
CASSLASGGVGELFF | TGTGCCAGCAGTTTGGCTAGCGGGGGAGTAGGGGAGCTGTTTTTT | TRBJ2-2 | TRBV28 | . | TRBD2
CASTQLESGGQYF | TGTGCCAGCACCCAGTTGGAATCCGGCGGGCAGTACTTC | TRBJ2-7 | TRBV28 | . | .
CATSRTLGQGGSEAFF | TGTGCCACCAGCAGGACTCTGGGACAGGGGGGTTCTGAAGCTTTCTTT | TRBJ1-1 | TRBV15 | . | TRBD1
CASSQDLSGYGYTF | TGCGCCAGCAGCCAAGATCTATCCGGCTATGGCTACACCTTC | TRBJ1-2 | TRBV4-3 | . | .